The 29 T cell receptor beta chains below all came from one sample that was sequenced in a study of glioma-infiltrating T cells. Amplification of TCR alpha and beta CDR3 regions from RNA used iRepertoire nested multiplex PCR. Using its own MiXCR run on the multiplex PCR reads, TCRdb lists one record per CDR3 protein. The sample contains around 130,000 distinct CDR3 sequences, more than 20% of which appear only once. The sample was glioma tissue, nonneoplastic brain tissue, or PBMCs (not recorded which). These receptors all come from a human donor with low-grade glioma or glioblastoma, undergoing nonglioma brain surgery, or in good health (not recorded which).

This clonotype was found many times. The chain joins TRBV7-9 to TRBJ2-3; the D call may be TRBD1 or TRBD2 (6 bases each). Germline lookup yields CDR1 SEHNR and CDR2 FQNEAQ (reference sequence). The CDR3 length is 15 residues. Trimming took 10 bases from V and 0 from J, leaving 17 bases between them. The CDR3 reads CATDGGPASTDTQYF. CDR3 nucleotide sequence: TGTGCCACGGACGGGGGCCCCGCTAGCACAGATACGCAGTATTTT.

This clonotype was seen at least ten times. The V and J genes are TRBV27 and TRBJ2-3; perhaps D is TRBD1 or TRBD2 (6 bases each). This CDR3 is 15 amino acids long. Germline CDR1 is MNHEY and CDR2 is SMNVEV (reference sequence). The V end lost 0 bases, the J end lost 2 bases, and 9 bases lay between the germline ends. The CDR3 nucleotides read TGTGCCAGCAGTTTATCCGGGGGCCTCACAGATACGCAGTATTTT. Its protein product is CASSLSGGLTDTQYF.

This clonotype was counted at least ten times. The CDR3 region has the DNA TGTGCCAGCAGTCTCCGACAGCGGGGGGGCGGCACAGATACGCAGTATTTT. Translation: CASSLRQRGGGTDTQYF. This sequence joins TRBV27 and TRBJ2-3; TRBD2 matches 10 bases. Germline assignment: CDR1 MNHEY and CDR2 SMNVEV (reference sequence). The CDR3 is made up of 17 amino acids. Unmatched junction bases numbered 9, after V lost 5 bases and J lost 1 base.

The chain joins TRBV5-1 to TRBJ1-5; D not resolved. The germline V gene encodes CDR1 SGHRS and CDR2 YFSETQ. Deletions cut 0 bases from V and 7 bases from J, with 14 bases between. The CDR3 contains 15 residues. CDR3 DNA: TGCGCCAGCAGCTTGGAAGCAGACGGGTCGCAGCCCCAGCATTTT. It specifies CASSLEADGSQPQHF.

Many counts were recorded for this clonotype. The chain has TRBV6-2 or TRBV6-3 and TRBJ2-7, with unresolved D. The CDR3 has 15 amino acids. V lost 0 bases and J lost 2, with 11 bases in between. In germline, CDR1 is MNHEY, CDR2 SVGEGT. The CDR3 protein is CASSYSGRPTYEQYV. DNA for the CDR3: TGTGCCAGCAGTTACTCGGGCAGACCTACCTACGAGCAGTACGTC.

This clonotype came up many times. The chain combines TRBV10-3 with TRBJ2-3, with D unclear. CDR3 length: 11 residues. The germline V and J ends were trimmed by 6 bases and 3 bases, with 4 bases remaining between them. The germline V gene has CDR1 ENHRY and CDR2 SYGVKD. CDR3 nucleotide sequence: TGTGCCATCAGGGAGACAGATACGCAGTATTTT. Translation gives CAIRETDTQYF.

The chain employs TRBV24-1 and TRBJ1-1; 8 nucleotides align to TRBD1. CDR3 length: 13 residues. The ends lost 5 bases at V and 3 bases at J; junction bases unmatched: 1. The V gene's germline CDR1 is KGHDR and CDR2 SFDVKD. The CDR3 nucleotides are TGTGCCACCAGTGCGGGACAGGACACTGAAGCTTTCTTT. As protein: CATSAGQDTEAFF.

This clonotype occurred many times. CDR3 bases: TGCAGTGCTAGAGGACAGCGCCGCTCCTACAATGAGCAGTTCTTC. As protein: CSARGQRRSYNEQFF. V usage is TRBV20-1 and J usage is TRBJ2-1; D possibly corresponds to TRBD1 (5 bases). Trimming left V 1 base short and J 0 bases short, with 10 bases between. There are 15 residues in the CDR3. CDR1 and CDR2 from the germline V gene are DFQATT and SNEGSKA (reference sequence).

In its sample, this clonotype ranks as medium-sized. This chain links TRBV10-3 with TRBJ1-1; 7 bases line up with TRBD1. V shed 6 bases, J shed 1 base, and the junction held 2 bases outside the gene matches. This CDR3 region has 13 residues. The V gene's germline CDR1 is ENHRY and CDR2 SYGVKD. In DNA form, the CDR3 reads TGTGCCATCAGGGGACAGCAGAACACTGAAGCTTTCTTT. It translates to CAIRGQQNTEAFF.

In its sample, this clonotype was seen many times. The V call is TRBV4-1, the J call TRBJ2-5; no clear D. The V and J ends lost 1 base and 2 bases respectively, with 5 bases between them. This CDR3 is 13 amino acids long. Germline V gene data show CDR1 as MGHRA and CDR2 as YSYEKL. The CDR3 coding sequence is TGCGCCAGCAGCCAAGGATATCAAGAGACCCAGTACTTC. Protein sequence: CASSQGYQETQYF.

V gene TRBV6-6 combines with J gene TRBJ1-2; 7 nucleotides agree with TRBD1. J gave up 8 bases and V 2 bases, and 8 bases lay outside the gene matches. Per the germline V gene, CDR1 is MNHNY and CDR2 is SVGAGI (reference sequence). The CDR3 extends over 14 amino acids. The CDR3 protein is CASSYQGGKGGYTF. In nucleotides, the CDR3 is TGTGCCAGCAGTTACCAGGGGGGAAAAGGGGGCTACACCTTC.

This clonotype was observed at least ten times. The chain carries TRBV27 and TRBJ1-2; D not resolved. Germline CDR1 is MNHEY and CDR2 is SMNVEV (reference sequence). This CDR3 comprises 14 residues. The V end was cut by 6 bases, the J end by 8 bases, with 19 bases between. The DNA of the CDR3 is TGTGCCAGCAGCCTAGGTTCGGCAGGTCAGGGCTACACCTTC. Protein product: CASSLGSAGQGYTF.

There are many counts of this clonotype. The CDR3 DNA reads TGCAGTGCCGGAACAGGGAGTCAGCCCCAGCATTTT. The encoded protein is CSAGTGSQPQHF. V is TRBV20-1 and J is TRBJ1-5; tentatively, D is TRBD1 (6 bases). The CDR3 loop spans 12 amino acids. V was trimmed by 6 bases and J by 6 bases, leaving 12 bases between them. Germline V gene lookup returns CDR1 DFQATT and CDR2 SNEGSKA (reference sequence).

This clonotype has a handful of counts. This sequence joins TRBV2 and TRBJ2-5, with 12 positions matching TRBD2. After removal of 3 bases from V and 2 bases from J, the junction contained 10 bases not matched to a gene. The germline V gene encodes CDR1 SNHLY and CDR2 FYNNEI. There are 18 residues in the CDR3. In nucleotides, the CDR3 is TGTGCCAGCAGTGACGAGGCTAGCGGGGGGGCGTGGCAAGAGACCCAGTACTTC. It translates to CASSDEASGGAWQETQYF.

This clonotype was detected only a few times. The chain joins TRBV19 to TRBJ2-5; 9 bases line up with TRBD2. There are 18 residues in the CDR3. The trim removed 0 bases at V and 1 base at J, leaving 9 bases unmatched. Germline loops: CDR1 LNHDA, CDR2 SQIVND (reference sequence). This CDR3 is CASSIDRSTSGGQETQYF. CDR3 DNA: TGTGCCAGTAGTATAGACAGATCGACTAGCGGTGGCCAAGAGACCCAGTACTTC.

In this sample, this clonotype turned up a few times. V is TRBV5-4 and J is TRBJ2-1, with D tentatively TRBD2 (6 bases). Trimming pared 3 bases from V and 10 bases from J, leaving 17 bases between. The CDR3 loop spans 14 amino acids. Germline V CDR1 and CDR2: SGHNT, YYREEE (reference sequence). The CDR3: CASSSPVAAGEQFF. The CDR3 nucleotides read TGTGCCAGCAGCTCGCCTGTAGCGGCCGGGGAGCAGTTCTTC.

The chain joins TRBV12-3 or TRBV12-4 to TRBJ1-2; a weak D match, TRBD1 (5 bases). Between the trimmed V and J ends, which lost 3 bases and 8 bases, there was a span of 10 bases. CDR3 length equals 12 residues. CDR3 region: CASSLEGRGYTF. The DNA for the CDR3 is TGTGCCAGCAGTTTGGAGGGGCGAGGCTACACCTTC.

This clonotype was counted only a few times. The chain combines TRBV20-1 with TRBJ2-7; a weak D match, TRBD1 (6 bases). V lost 2 bases and J 0 bases, leaving 14 bases between the germline ends. This CDR3 contains 15 residues. CDR1 and CDR2 from the germline V gene are DFQATT and SNEGSKA (reference sequence). CDR3 in amino acids: CSARTRQASSYEQYV. DNA for the CDR3: TGCAGTGCTAGAACCCGACAGGCAAGCTCCTACGAGCAGTACGTC.

This clonotype has ten or more counts. This rearrangement joins TRBV6-1 to TRBJ2-3, with TRBD2 as a possible D gene (5 bases). Germline V gene data show CDR1 as MNHNS and CDR2 as SASEGT. Trimming stripped 7 bases from V and 4 bases from J, with 6 bases between. The CDR3 runs 11 residues. The CDR3 sequence: CASTRADTQYF. CDR3 nucleotide sequence: TGTGCCAGCACGCGGGCAGATACGCAGTATTTT.

V and J are TRBV3-1 and TRBJ1-5; D is uncertain. Germline V gene lookup returns CDR1 LGHDT and CDR2 YNNKEL (reference sequence). The CDR3 has 15 residues. The V and J ends lost 4 bases and 2 bases respectively, with 12 bases between them. The CDR3 loop is CASSRKSDGNQPQHF. In nucleotides, the CDR3 is TGTGCCAGCAGCCGAAAATCGGACGGCAATCAGCCCCAGCATTTT. Looking up the rest from reference TRBV3-1 and TRBJ1-5 gives the full variable domain: DTAVSQTPKYLVTQMGNDKSIKCEQNLGHDTMYWYKQDSKKFLKIMFSYNNKELIINETVPNRFSPKSPDKAHLNLHINSLELGDSAVYFCASSRKSDGNQPQHFGDGTRLSIL.

This clonotype was detected a few times. The genes are TRBV6-4 and TRBJ1-1; D not certain. Germline loops: CDR1 MRHNA, CDR2 SNTAGT. The CDR3 is 13 amino acids. Trimming shortened V by 4 bases and J by 0 bases, and 6 bases separated the two germline ends. The CDR3 here is CASSVGMNTEAFF. The CDR3 DNA sequence: TGTGCCAGCAGTGTAGGCATGAACACTGAAGCTTTCTTT.

The chain employs TRBV14 and TRBJ2-5; TRBD1 or TRBD2 may be the D gene (5 bases each). The V gene's germline CDR1 is SGHDN and CDR2 FVKESK. V lost 4 bases and J 5 bases, leaving 14 bases between the germline ends. The CDR3 has 14 residues. CDR3 coding DNA: TGTGCCAGCAGCCGAACGGGGCTTTACGAGACCCAGTACTTC. This translates into CASSRTGLYETQYF.

This clonotype appeared a few times. This sequence joins TRBV3-1 and TRBJ2-3; no clear D gene. With 2 bases removed from V and 0 bases from J, the gap between germline ends came to 9 bases. Germline V CDR1 and CDR2: LGHDT, YNNKEL (reference sequence). CDR3 size: 15 residues. This CDR3 is CASSQFDLSTDTQYF. The CDR3 DNA reads as TGTGCCAGCAGCCAATTCGACCTTAGCACAGATACGCAGTATTTT.

Concerning this clonotype itself: A read error may explain this, as a much larger clone is one base away. The rearrangement links TRBV14 to TRBJ1-1, with D possibly matching TRBD1 (5 bases). Germline V gives CDR1 SGHDN, CDR2 FVKESK. This CDR3 is 13 amino acids long. The CDR3 protein is CDSSLQGYTEAFF. The DNA of the CDR3 is TGTGACAGCAGCCTGCAGGGTTACACTGAAGCTTTCTTT.

This clonotype was counted ten times or more. The chain links TRBV7-2 to TRBJ2-2; TRBD2 matches at 8 bases. V gave up 3 bases and J gave up 7 bases; unmatched junction bases: 1. The CDR3 is 13 residues long. CDR1 is SGHTA and CDR2 is FQGNSA in the germline V gene. In nucleotides, the CDR3 is TGTGCCAGCAGCTTGGGACTAGACGGGGAGCTGTTTTTT. It specifies CASSLGLDGELFF.

For this clonotype: The junction and the germline gene differ at one end; a read error may be behind it. The chain is built from TRBV20-1 and TRBJ1-1; D is perhaps TRBD1 (6 bases). Germline V gene sequence: CDR1 DFQATT, CDR2 SNEGSKA (reference sequence). The CDR3 has 14 residues. The CDR3 here is CGASDRIGNTVAFF. The CDR3 nucleotides are TGCGGTGCTAGTGACAGGATCGGGAACACTGTAGCTTTCTTT.

This clonotype was detected only a few times. The CDR3: CSARDIRGLHGELFF. CDR3 bases: TGCAGTGCTAGAGATATCCGGGGGCTGCACGGGGAGCTGTTTTTT. The V and J genes are TRBV20-1 and TRBJ2-2; D may correspond to TRBD1 or TRBD2 (6 bases each). Germline loops: CDR1 DFQATT, CDR2 SNEGSKA (reference sequence). The V and J ends lost 0 bases and 7 bases respectively, with 15 bases between them. The CDR3 totals 15 residues.

A word on this clonotype: Likely a read error: the CDR3 ends without its conserved phenylalanine or tryptophan. This chain joins TRBV2 and TRBJ2-7; 9 bases align to TRBD1. Trimming cost V 9 bases and J 8 bases; bases outside gene matches: 8. Germline V gives CDR1 SNHLY, CDR2 FYNNEI. This CDR3 has 12 amino acids. The CDR3, as DNA: TGTGCCAGTATAGGGACAGGGAACAAGCAGTACGCC. Amino acid sequence: CASIGTGNKQYA.

This clonotype was observed many times. The V gene is TRBV27, the J gene TRBJ2-3; perhaps TRBD1 as D (6 bases). Trimming took off 8 bases at V and 0 bases at J, with 15 bases between the two ends. This CDR3 is built from 15 residues. Germline V gives CDR1 MNHEY, CDR2 SMNVEV (reference sequence). CDR3 coding DNA: TGTGCCAGCGGGGCAAGAACAGGGAGCACAGATACGCAGTATTTT. It translates to CASGARTGSTDTQYF.